The 16 T cell receptor beta chains presented below share a single source sample, sequenced in a study of blood T cell repertoires in COVID-19. Clones were read by immunoSEQ multiplex PCR, and TCRdb kept only the in-frame ones, dropping some. Among over 200,000 clones, about 90% were seen once, and the ten largest hold approximately 1.2%. The sample comprised PBMCs or T cells enriched from blood (not recorded which). The receptors were sampled from a human donor in a cohort exposed to, infected with or recovered from COVID-19 (not recorded which). The donor label of this sample is uncertain.

The chain combines TRBV2 with TRBJ1-4; 7 bases match TRBD1. Germline V gene sequence: CDR1 SNHLY, CDR2 FYNNEI. This CDR3 spans 13 amino acids. V gave up 9 bases and J gave up 4 bases; unmatched junction bases: 5. The CDR3 region is CASRTGSNEKLFF. CDR3 DNA sequence: TGTGCCAGTCGGACAGGAAGTAATGAAAAACTGTTTTTT.

The V and J genes are TRBV21-1 and TRBJ2-7; the DNA was not used to check the table's D call, TRBD1. TRBV21-1 is a pseudogene locus. This CDR3 is 14 amino acids long. CDR3 amino acids: CASREAGGVYEQYF. As DNA, the CDR3 is TGTGCCAGCAGGGAGGCAGGGGGTGTCTACGAGCAGTACTTC.

CDR3 loop: CASSSGLRTYEQYF. The CDR3 nucleotides read TGTGCCAGCAGCTCGGGACTTAGAACCTACGAGCAGTACTTC. V usage is TRBV7-9 and J usage is TRBJ2-7, with D possibly matching TRBD2 (6 bases). The germline V gene encodes CDR1 SEHNR and CDR2 FQNEAQ (reference sequence). This CDR3 comprises 14 residues. V dropped 4 bases and J dropped 2 bases, with 12 bases sitting between them.

V and J are TRBV7-9 and TRBJ2-3, with TRBD2 matching 8 bases. This CDR3 spans 15 amino acids. The V segment lost 3 bases and the J segment 0 bases; nucleotides outside the gene matches: 2. Germline V gene lookup returns CDR1 SEHNR and CDR2 FQNEAQ (reference sequence). The CDR3 nucleotides are TGTGCCAGCAGCTTCGGGGGGGCGAGCACAGATACGCAGTATTTT. Amino acids: CASSFGGASTDTQYF.

V usage is TRBV4-3 and J usage is TRBJ1-4, with D unresolved. V was pared by 1 base and J by 0 bases, with 9 bases between. This CDR3 contains 16 residues. The germline V gene encodes CDR1 LGHNA and CDR2 YSLEER. CDR3 loop: CASSQAGLPTNEKLFF. The CDR3 DNA follows: TGCGCCAGCAGCCAAGCCGGACTACCAACTAATGAAAAACTGTTTTTT.

The chain is built from TRBV30 and TRBJ1-3, with 8 nucleotides matching TRBD1. With V trimmed by 2 bases and J by 0 bases, 3 bases remained unmatched. The CDR3 runs 15 residues. Germline lookup yields CDR1 GTSNPN and CDR2 SVGIG (reference sequence). CDR3 sequence: CAWSKGQDSGNTIYF. For the CDR3, the DNA is TGTGCCTGGAGTAAGGGACAGGACTCTGGAAACACCATATATTTT.

V and J are TRBV6-5 and TRBJ1-2; D uncertain. The CDR3 runs 15 residues. Germline lookup yields CDR1 MNHEY and CDR2 SVGAGI. V was trimmed by 2 bases and J by 4 bases, leaving 14 bases between them. CDR3 protein: CASSYDAGPRYGYTF. The DNA of the CDR3 is TGTGCCAGCAGTTACGATGCGGGCCCCCGCTATGGCTACACCTTC.

V usage is TRBV27 and J usage is TRBJ2-5; D not certain. CDR3 length equals 14 residues. Germline V lookup: CDR1 MNHEY, CDR2 SMNVEV (reference sequence). V was shortened by 4 bases and J by 4 bases, with 13 bases between the two germline ends. In DNA, the CDR3 is TGTGCCAGCAGTTCGCAGGTGGCAGGAGAGACCCAGTACTTC. Translating it yields CASSSQVAGETQYF.

The rearrangement uses TRBV19 and TRBJ1-4, with TRBD1 matching 7 bases. Germline-derived CDR1 and CDR2 are LNHDA and SQIVND (reference sequence). V trimming: 6 bases; J trimming: 4 bases; junction bases outside the gene matches: 8. This CDR3 has 15 residues. The CDR3 bases are TGTGCCAGTAGGACCGGGACAGCGAATAATGAAAAACTGTTTTTT. Its translation is CASRTGTANNEKLFF.

This chain joins TRBV7-2 and TRBJ1-4; the D is unclear. V lost 2 bases to trimming and J lost 5 bases, with 9 bases between them. Germline V gene sequence: CDR1 SGHTA, CDR2 FQGNSA. This CDR3 is 14 amino acids long. For the CDR3, the DNA is TGTGCCAGCAGCTTACGGGGAAGGAATGAAAAACTGTTTTTT. Encoded protein: CASSLRGRNEKLFF.

The chain couples TRBV5-1 to TRBJ2-5; 10 positions agree with TRBD2. V lost 4 bases, J lost 4 bases, and 13 bases stayed unmatched. The CDR3 is made up of 17 amino acids. Germline V lookup: CDR1 SGHRS, CDR2 YFSETQ. In DNA form, the CDR3 reads TGCGCCAGCAGCCCTGAAAGCGGGGGGGCCTTCGGAGAGACCCAGTACTTC. Translating it yields CASSPESGGAFGETQYF.

The chain combines TRBV4-3 with TRBJ2-5; 8 nucleotides agree with TRBD2. CDR3 size: 17 residues. Germline CDR1 is LGHNA and CDR2 is YSLEER. After removal of 0 bases from V and 1 base from J, the junction contained 7 bases not matched to a gene. The CDR3 protein is CASSQDTPGGPQETQYF. DNA of the CDR3: TGCGCCAGCAGCCAAGATACCCCGGGGGGGCCCCAAGAGACCCAGTACTTC.

The V call is TRBV6-5, the J call TRBJ1-6, with D possibly being TRBD1 (5 bases). Germline-derived CDR1 and CDR2 are MNHEY and SVGAGI. The CDR3 totals 14 residues. V dropped 6 bases and J dropped 4 bases, with 10 bases sitting between them. CDR3 in DNA: TGTGCCAGCAGGGGGGGATGGTATAATTCACCCCTCCACTTT. Its protein is CASRGGWYNSPLHF.

The rearrangement links TRBV5-1 to TRBJ1-1, with D possibly TRBD1 on 5 matching bases. The CDR3 consists of 14 residues. The germline V gene encodes CDR1 SGHRS and CDR2 YFSETQ. With 1 base removed from V and 1 base from J, the gap between germline ends came to 8 bases. The CDR3 nucleotides are TGCGCCAGCAGCTTGTTAGGGGCGAACACTGAAGCTTTCTTT. The encoded protein is CASSLLGANTEAFF.

The chain joins TRBV18 to TRBJ1-4; no reliable D call. The CDR3 contains 12 residues. Trimming left V 8 bases short and J 7 bases short, with 11 bases between. Per germline, CDR1 KGHSH and CDR2 LQKENI. The CDR3 here is CASRGISEKLFF. CDR3 nucleotide sequence: TGTGCCAGCCGGGGAATCAGTGAAAAACTGTTTTTT.

The chain recombines TRBV6-1 with TRBJ2-3; no clear D gene. Germline V gives CDR1 MNHNS, CDR2 SASEGT. V lost 0 bases and J 2 bases, leaving 12 bases between the germline ends. The CDR3 is 16 amino acids. CDR3 residues: CASSEARRPFTDTQYF. The CDR3 DNA reads TGTGCCAGCAGTGAAGCTAGGCGGCCCTTCACAGATACGCAGTATTTT.